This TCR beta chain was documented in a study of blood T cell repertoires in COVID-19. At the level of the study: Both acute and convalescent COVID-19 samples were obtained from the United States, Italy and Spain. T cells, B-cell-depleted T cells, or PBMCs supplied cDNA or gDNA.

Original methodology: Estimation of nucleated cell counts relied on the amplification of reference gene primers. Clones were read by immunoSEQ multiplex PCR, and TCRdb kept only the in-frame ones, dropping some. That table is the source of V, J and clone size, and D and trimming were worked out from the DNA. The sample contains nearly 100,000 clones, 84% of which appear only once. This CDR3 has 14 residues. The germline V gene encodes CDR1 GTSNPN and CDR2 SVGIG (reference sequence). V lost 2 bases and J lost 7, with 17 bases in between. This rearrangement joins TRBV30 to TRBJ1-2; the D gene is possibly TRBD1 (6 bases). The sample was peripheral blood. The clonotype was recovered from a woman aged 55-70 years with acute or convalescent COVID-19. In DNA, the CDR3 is TGTGCCTGGAGTCCATTCACAGGGATTAGTGGCTACACCTTC. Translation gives CAWSPFTGISGYTF. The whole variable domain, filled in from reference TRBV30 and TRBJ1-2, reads SQTIHQWPATLVQPVGSPLSLECTVEGTSNPNLYWYRQAAGRGLQLLFYSVGIGQISSEVPQNLSASRPQDRQFILSSKKLLLSDSGFYLCAWSPFTGISGYTFGSGTRLTVV.